What follows are 4 T cell receptor beta chains derived from one specimen sequenced in a study of T cell changes during pregnancy in multiple sclerosis. Sequencing used immunoSEQ multiplex PCR; TCRdb keeps in-frame clones, though not all of them. The data show 85,000 to 130,000 clones, 90% to 95% seen once. Here the sequenced sample was peripheral blood, taken before pregnancy. These receptors originate from a female donor with multiple sclerosis, enrolled in a pregnancy study.

This clone showed up just once. The chain uses TRBV7-6 and TRBJ2-7; the match to TRBD2 covers 10 bases. Germline trimming cut 1 base from V and 1 base from J; bases unmatched to any gene: 1. The V gene's germline CDR1 is SGHVS and CDR2 FNYEAQ. The CDR3 has 15 residues. CDR3 DNA: TGTGCCAGCAGCTTAGAACTAGCGGGGTCCTACGAGCAGTACTTC. Translation: CASSLELAGSYEQYF.

V and J are TRBV10-2 and TRBJ2-2, with TRBD2 matching 10 bases. V lost 6 bases, J lost 4 bases, and 17 bases stayed unmatched. CDR1 and CDR2 from the germline V gene are WSHSY and SAAADI. This CDR3 contains 19 residues. The CDR3 here is CASRSPIIAGGFSTGELFF. The CDR3 DNA follows: TGCGCCAGCAGGAGCCCCATTATAGCGGGAGGCTTCTCCACCGGGGAGCTGTTTTTT.

This chain uses TRBV19 with TRBJ2-5; 7 bases are shared with TRBD1. V lost 7 bases to trimming and J lost 4 bases; unmatched junction nucleotides: 18. The germline V gene encodes CDR1 LNHDA and CDR2 SQIVND (reference sequence). The CDR3 has 17 residues. Here the CDR3 reads CASTLTYPPGGGETQYF. For the CDR3, the DNA is TGTGCCAGTACCCTAACTTACCCGCCAGGGGGTGGAGAGACCCAGTACTTC. The full variable domain, with the rest looked up from reference TRBV19 and TRBJ2-5, is DGGITQSPKYLFRKEGQNVTLSCEQNLNHDAMYWYRQDPGQGLRLIYYSQIVNDFQKGDIAEGYSVSREKKESFPLTVTSAQKNPTAFYLCASTLTYPPGGGETQYFGPGTRLLVL.

V gene TRBV28 combines with J gene TRBJ2-7; 8 bases agree with TRBD1. The CDR3 runs 14 residues. After removal of 5 bases from V and 3 bases from J, the junction contained 6 bases not matched to a gene. Germline lookup yields CDR1 MDHEN and CDR2 SYDVKM. CDR3 DNA sequence: TGTGCCAGCAGTGGGGGACAGGAATTCTACGAGCAGTACTTC. Its translation: CASSGGQEFYEQYF.